This TCR beta chain stems from a study of regulatory T cells in long-lasting Graves disease (dated by TCRdb to the early 2020s). Broadly, across the study: Newly diagnosed Graves' disease patients had taken antithyroid drugs for less than 3 months. Patients with persistent Graves' disease were compared with patients with newly diagnosed Graves' disease using TCR sequencing and RNA sequencing of peripheral blood. A total of around 33 samples underwent TCR sequencing, from 13 patients with persistent Graves' disease and roughly 20 patients with newly diagnosed Graves' disease. The study was conducted in China and was registered as a clinical trial. What the study reported, not specific to this receptor: Sequencing and analysis were restricted to the TCR beta chain. TRBV28, TRBJ1-2 and TRBJ2-5 were preferentially used in persistent disease, while TRBV20-1 and TRBJ2-1 were favored in newly diagnosed disease. Compared with newly diagnosed patients, patients with persistent Graves' disease had lower TCR Shannon entropy and fewer highly expanded clones, which suggests clonal expansion. The study examined only peripheral blood because the primary lesion, thyroid tissue, could not be accessed. As a limitation, the authors acknowledged that the small sample size may reduce accuracy. Persistent patients shared more public clonotypes among themselves (around 2,500) than newly diagnosed patients did (over 900).

The time point label corresponds to: newly diagnosed GD, antithyroid drugs for less than 3 months. For both TCR sequencing and RNA sequencing, RNA was extracted from PBMCs using TRIzol. Graves' disease was diagnosed according to American Thyroid Association guidelines. The patients came from an endocrinology department in Xi'an, China. From each patient, roughly 9 milliliters of peripheral blood was collected into an EDTA anticoagulant tube. Ficoll Paque Plus density gradient separation was used to isolate PBMCs, and no further T cell sorting was done. An Agilent 2100 Bioanalyzer and agarose gel were used to assess RNA quality, and a NanoDrop 2000 was used to measure RNA concentration. Receptor libraries were prepared by multiplex PCR. The sequencer listed for this sample is Illumina HiSeq 4000. CDR3 regions were amplified by Arm-PCR with iRepertoire HTBI primers to construct TCR beta libraries. PCR products were gel purified before sequencing. Processing in the source paper ran as follows. Gene usage analysis of CDR3 amino acid clonotypes used the 60 to 80 TRBV and more than 13 TRBJ segments found across samples. COPE and FqMerger were used to merge the filtered high-quality paired reads into contigs. BLAST was used to align contigs to the IMGT TRBV, TRBD and TRBJ reference genes, and CDR3 was defined following IMGT. Any clonotype with a frequency above 0.1% was counted as a highly expanded clone. Shannon entropy served as the measure of repertoire diversity, while the Gini coefficient captured V-J evenness. A clonotype was considered public if more than one individual shared it. TCRdb reworked the public reads: Q25 trimming with fastp, MiXCR clone assembly, productive beta chains retained. A single entry per CDR3 protein holds the most common genes and DNA from its merged rows. The authors' filters were not applied to this entry. The sample table shows 400,000 to 550,000 distinct CDR3 sequences, and approximately 15% are seen once. Approximately 16% of the sample belongs to the ten largest clones.

The table lists this clonotype with many counts. Its antigen is still unknown. One base away there is no much larger clone; base qualities are not given. The junction shows trimming of 5 bases on V and 4 bases on J, and the gene matches do not reach 10 bases of it. Including the terminal cysteine and phenylalanine, the CDR3 comprises 17 residues. The kept DNA is CDR3 alone, 51 bases in frame from the first base. This sample also belongs to another study, concerning T cells in Graves' hyperthyroidism and ophthalmopathy. Drawing on the second study: A patient counted as having stable Graves' hyperthyroidism if no progression to ophthalmopathy occurred over 18 months of follow-up. Hyperthyroidism patients were aged 18 to 65 years and newly diagnosed, with disease duration of less than 2 months. The study excluded patients with uncontrolled infections, other autoimmune diseases, pregnancy or lactation. Diagnoses were based on clinical symptoms, serum thyroxine and TRAb, thyroid ultrasound and orbital computed tomography. For the first round of RT-PCR on the TCR CDR3, the HTBI primer set was used together with the Qiagen OneStep RT-PCR kit. Most expanded thyroid clonotypes (frequency above 0.001) were also detected in blood, a finding suggesting that blood repertoires may reflect thyroid immune responses. A model built on a 13 V-J signature distinguished ophthalmopathy from stable hyperthyroidism, reaching about 88% sensitivity and approximately 83% specificity in cross-validation and 80%/75% in testing. In validation, progression to ophthalmopathy was predicted by the model with 65% to 71% sensitivity and 72.22% specificity, a median of 6.5 months before onset. To identify distinguishing TCR V-J signatures, a discovery cohort of some 100 patients was used, comprising 40 to 45 with Graves' ophthalmopathy and some 57 with stable Graves' hyperthyroidism. Prospective prediction of ophthalmopathy was tested in an independent validation cohort of 18 to 20 hyperthyroidism patients and around 16 patients who later progressed to ophthalmopathy. The 95 to 100 discovery patients were randomly split 7:3 into training and test sets. In addition, the study compared T-cell repertoires in thyroid tissue and in blood from five or six Graves' hyperthyroidism patients. Once sampling was done, hyperthyroidism patients were given methimazole at a starting dose of 30 mg daily, whereas ophthalmopathy patients were given high-dose intravenous methylprednisolone. A second multiplex PCR round built the libraries, followed by size selection and purification. Sequencing of the libraries was done on an Illumina HiSeq2000 using paired-end 100 bp reads. Raw data were processed with SOAPnuke, discarding reads with adapters, uncalled bases, mean Phred below 15, or no exact constant-primer or identifier match. High-quality paired reads were merged using COPE v1.2.5, and each unique nucleotide sequence was defined as a clonotype. Clonotypes were aligned to IMGT TRBV, TRBD and TRBJ reference segments using MiTCR v1.1. The analysis was restricted to V-J combinations with a frequency above 0.0001, which together covered about 99% of the repertoires. A TCS score was defined as the ratio between F50 (clonal expansion) and ExV (chaos), using BLOSUM62-based TCRdist between CDR3 peptides within each V-J. Welch's t-statistics and random forest reduced around 550 V-J features to fewer than 15, which were used in a naive Bayes classifier (R e1071). Sample size was not statistically predetermined, and investigators were not blinded to group allocation. TCR Vbeta CDR3 sequencing of approximately 140 peripheral blood samples (under 45 ophthalmopathy, around 80 hyperthyroidism and around 17 progressor patients) is reported in the paper.

The sample here was peripheral blood mononuclear cells (PBMCs), taken at new diagnosis, from a patient treated with antithyroid drugs. The clonotype was recovered from a woman aged 30 to 39 with Graves disease. Donor details come from another sample of the same person, matched by shared clones. This sequence uses TRBV12-3 or TRBV12-4 and TRBJ2-1; TRBD2 aligns with 11 central bases. The DNA sequence is as follows: TGTGCCAGCAGTCCCGCCCGACTAGCGGGAACTTACAATGAGCAGTTCTTC. Its translation is CASSPARLAGTYNEQFF.